Listed here are 22 T cell receptor beta chains from one sample, sequenced in a study of blood T cells in healthy people across ages. With a J-beta primer mix and a sample-barcoded 5' primer, a second PCR ran about 7 to 11 cycles. One entry per CDR3 protein results from TCRdb running MiXCR on the 5' RACE reads. Of hundreds of thousands of distinct CDR3 sequences detected, about 53% appear once; the ten largest clones hold roughly 40%. The sequenced material came from blood. Receptors originate from an elderly man in good health.

The table lists this clonotype with a few counts. V and J are TRBV10-1 and TRBJ2-1; the D is unclear. CDR3 length equals 12 residues. Looked up from germline, CDR1 is WNHNN and CDR2 is SYGVQD (reference sequence). The V end lost 3 bases, the J end lost 6 bases, and 6 bases lay between the germline ends. The CDR3 sequence is CASSDRSNEQFF. The CDR3 DNA reads as TGCGCCAGCAGTGATAGGAGCAATGAGCAGTTCTTC.

The chain has TRBV18 and TRBJ1-2; possibly TRBD1 for D (5 bases). The CDR3 extends over 14 amino acids. The V gene's germline CDR1 is KGHSH and CDR2 LQKENI. Trimming stripped 6 bases from V and 1 base from J, with 12 bases between. The CDR3: CASSRIDSNYGYTF. CDR3 coding DNA: TGTGCCAGCTCCCGGATCGACAGTAACTATGGCTACACCTTC.

This clonotype showed up just a few times. The chain has TRBV3-1 and TRBJ2-3; 8 nucleotides match TRBD2. The CDR3 totals 17 residues. From germline, CDR1 is LGHDT and CDR2 YNNKEL (reference sequence). Losses at the gene ends were 1 base for V and 14 bases for J; bases not matched to a gene: 20. The CDR3 DNA reads TGTGCCAGCAGCCAAGTTTCCAGCGGGAGAAGAAACAGATACGCGTATTTT. Its protein is CASSQVSSGRRNRYAYF.

CDR3 in amino acids: CASRQTGTEAHEQYF. CDR3 DNA sequence: TGTGCCAGCAGACAAACCGGGACGGAGGCCCACGAGCAGTACTTC. The chain uses TRBV6-6 and TRBJ2-5; the D call may be TRBD1 or TRBD2 (5 bases each). The J call may be faulty, since TRBJ2-7 better matches the DNA end. The CDR3 contains 15 residues. Germline V CDR1 and CDR2: MNHNY, SVGAGI (reference sequence).

Notes on this clonotype: At one of its ends the junction is not consistent with the germline gene, which may arise from a read error. The chain carries TRBV15 and TRBJ2-4; 7 bases line up with TRBD1. CDR3 length: 20 residues. The germline V gene encodes CDR1 LNHNV and CDR2 YYDKDF (reference sequence). The CDR3 sequence is CVTSRDPPGQRWGSENIQYF. The CDR3 region has the DNA TGTGTCACCAGCAGAGATCCGCCGGGACAGCGATGGGGGTCAGAAAACATTCAGTACTTC. The whole variable domain, filled in from reference TRBV15 and TRBJ2-4, reads DAMVIQNPRYQVTQFGKPVTLSCSQTLNHNVMYWYQQKSSQAPKLLFHYYDKDFNNEADTPDNFQSRRPNTSFCFLDIRSPGLGDTAMYLCVTSRDPPGQRWGSENIQYFGAGTRLSVL.

The chain has TRBV29-1 and TRBJ2-5, with a weak D call TRBD1 (5 bases). The V and J ends lost 7 bases and 1 base respectively, with 10 bases between them. The CDR3 runs 12 residues. Germline CDR1 SQVTM, CDR2 ANQGSEA. The CDR3 DNA is TGCAGCGGTACAGGTCCCCAAGAGACCCAGTACTTC. This encodes CSGTGPQETQYF. The full variable domain, in which reference TRBV29-1 and TRBJ2-5 provide the parts outside the CDR3, is SAVISQKPSRDICQRGTSLTIQCQVDSQVTMMFWYRQQPGQSLTLIATANQGSEATYESGFVIDKFPISRPNLTFSTLTVSNMSPEDSSIYLCSGTGPQETQYFGPGTRLLVL.

The chain is built from TRBV5-5 and TRBJ2-7; 10 bases line up with TRBD2. TRBJ2-5 matches the DNA end more closely, so the J call is doubtful. The CDR3 sequence is 15 residues long. The germline CDR1 and CDR2 sequences are SGHKS and YYEKEE (reference sequence). In nucleotides, the CDR3 is TGTGCCAGCAGCTCACTAGCGGGATTTGGAGAGACCCAGTACTTC. Residues: CASSSLAGFGETQYF.

The V gene is TRBV7-9, the J gene TRBJ1-1; D remains unclear. The CDR3 is 12 residues long. The V end was cut by 3 bases, the J end by 10 bases, with 12 bases between. The germline CDR1 and CDR2 sequences are SEHNR and FQNEAQ (reference sequence). The CDR3 nucleotides are TGTGCCAGCAGCTTTCGCGACACAACAGCTTTCTTT. Translated: CASSFRDTTAFF.

The rearrangement links TRBV25-1 to TRBJ1-1; D is possibly TRBD1 (5 bases). The V gene's germline CDR1 is MGHDK and CDR2 SYGVNS. This CDR3 is 15 amino acids long. V lost 5 bases and J lost 1, with 14 bases in between. The CDR3 DNA reads TGTGCCAGCAGTAGGGCGGGGGGTTCGAACACTGAAGCTTTCTTT. Protein product: CASSRAGGSNTEAFF.

The V and J genes are TRBV4-2 and TRBJ2-4; 8 bases fit TRBD2. The J call may be in error: the DNA end matches TRBJ2-7 better. CDR3 length: 18 amino acids. Germline V gene sequence: CDR1 LGHNA, CDR2 YNFKEQ. The CDR3 spells CASSQRGLGSGVLFEQYF. The CDR3 DNA follows: TGTGCCAGCAGCCAAAGGGGCCTAGGTAGCGGGGTTTTGTTCGAGCAGTACTTC.

The genes are TRBV10-2 and TRBJ2-7; D is unresolved. Germline V gene data show CDR1 as WSHSY and CDR2 as SAAADI. This CDR3 contains 12 residues. V was cut by 6 bases and J by 3 bases, with 9 bases left in between. In DNA form, the CDR3 reads TGCGCCAGCAGGGAGCCCTACTACGAGCAGTACTTC. The encoded protein is CASREPYYEQYF.

This clonotype turned up a few times. The chain recombines TRBV7-2 with TRBJ2-1; 9 bases match TRBD2. Germline assignment: CDR1 SGHTA and CDR2 FQGNSA. Unmatched junction bases numbered 9, after V lost 2 bases and J lost 10 bases. The CDR3 is 15 residues long. CDR3 residues: CASSLQGGRGIEQFF. CDR3 nucleotide sequence: TGTGCCAGCAGCTTACAGGGCGGGAGGGGTATAGAGCAGTTCTTC.

Regarding this clonotype: A much larger clone lies a single base off, so this may be a read error. The chain carries TRBV29-1 and TRBJ2-5; D not resolved. The CDR3 runs 12 residues. Trimming removed 4 bases at V and 2 bases at J, with 8 bases between. Germline V lookup: CDR1 SQVTM, CDR2 ANQGSEA. In DNA form, the CDR3 reads TGCAGCGTTGGGCAGAAACAAGAGACCCAGTACTTC. Residues: CSVGQKQETQYF.

The V call is TRBV20-1, the J call TRBJ2-1; 12 nucleotides match TRBD1. CDR1 is DFQATT, CDR2 SNEGSKA, per germline (reference sequence). The CDR3 runs 13 residues. The V segment lost 6 bases and the J segment 10 bases; nucleotides outside the gene matches: 7. In nucleotides, the CDR3 is TGCAGTGCGTGGGGACAGGGGGCTGGAGAGCAGTTCTTC. This translates into CSAWGQGAGEQFF.

The chain has TRBV6-4 and TRBJ2-3, with 7 nucleotides matching TRBD2. The germline V gene encodes CDR1 MRHNA and CDR2 SNTAGT. The V and J ends lost 10 bases and 2 bases, in that order; junction bases with no gene match: 3. The CDR3 length is 12 residues. DNA of the CDR3: TGTGCCAACCGGGACTACACAGATACGCAGTATTTT. This encodes CANRDYTDTQYF.

The V and J genes are TRBV7-8 and TRBJ1-2; no clear D. The germline V and J ends were trimmed by 1 base and 7 bases, with 10 bases remaining between them. The CDR3 runs 13 residues. Germline CDR1 SGHVS, CDR2 FQNEAQ. The CDR3 spells CASSLVRGGGYTF. The CDR3 DNA is TGTGCCAGCAGCTTAGTGAGAGGAGGTGGCTACACCTTC.

This clonotype was counted once. V and J are TRBV7-3 and TRBJ2-3; the match to TRBD2 covers 10 bases. The CDR3 has 15 residues. Germline V gene data show CDR1 as SGHTA and CDR2 as FQGTGA. V lost 2 bases and J lost 5; bases outside the gene matches: 4. The CDR3 coding sequence is TGTGCCAGCAGCTTAGTCGCTAGCGGGAGAGATACGCAGTATTTT. It is translated as CASSLVASGRDTQYF.

DNA of the CDR3: TGCAGCGTTGAAAGCTTGGGGGCCCCGGGTGAAAAACTGTTTTTT. This gives the protein CSVESLGAPGEKLFF. The V and J genes are TRBV29-1 and TRBJ1-4; possible D gene TRBD1, 6 bases. The CDR3 contains 15 residues. V was shortened by 2 bases and J by 7 bases, with 17 bases between the two germline ends. CDR1 is SQVTM and CDR2 is ANQGSEA in the germline V gene.

This chain joins TRBV15 and TRBJ2-3; D is undetermined. Deletions cut 3 bases from V and 7 bases from J, with 11 bases between. The CDR3 contains 13 residues. Germline CDR1 LNHNV, CDR2 YYDKDF (reference sequence). The DNA of the CDR3 is TGTGCCACCAGCAGCGAAGCCGCGTATACGCAGTATTTT. The encoded protein is CATSSEAAYTQYF.

This chain joins TRBV6-1 and TRBJ2-4, with D uncertain. The end of the DNA is better explained by TRBJ2-5, so the J call may be wrong. Looked up from germline, CDR1 is MNHNS and CDR2 is SASEGT. This CDR3 contains 17 residues. The CDR3 region is CASSAFPVTNERETQYF. The CDR3 DNA reads as TGTGCCAGCAGTGCCTTTCCCGTGACCAACGAGAGGGAGACCCAGTACTTC.

V is TRBV7-8 and J is TRBJ2-1; D not resolved. The V gene's germline CDR1 is SGHVS and CDR2 FQNEAQ. The CDR3 is made up of 13 amino acids. Deletions cut 5 bases from V and 3 bases from J, with 8 bases between. The CDR3 nucleotides read TGTGCCAGCAGCCGCCCGGGCTACAATGAGCAGTTCTTC. Translation: CASSRPGYNEQFF.

This clonotype has just a few counts. V and J are TRBV10-3 and TRBJ2-7; D gene uncertain. This CDR3 has 12 amino acids. The ends were cut back, 7 bases at V and 3 bases at J, with 10 bases in the middle. CDR1 and CDR2 (germline): ENHRY, SYGVKD. The CDR3 here is CAIKATGYEQYF. As DNA, the CDR3 is TGTGCCATCAAAGCGACCGGCTACGAGCAGTACTTC.